The 9 T cell receptor beta chains in this list originate from one sample, sequenced in a study of blood T cell repertoires in COVID-19. Measured with immunoSEQ multiplex PCR; TCRdb has only the in-frame clones, and not every one. The data contain fewer than 300,000 clones, 90% of them seen just once; the ten biggest clones take up 1.1%. The sequencing sample was made of PBMCs or T cells enriched from blood (not recorded which). These receptors were collected from a woman between 25 and 40 years old who had recovered from COVID-19.

The chain links TRBV24-1 to TRBJ2-3, with D perhaps matching TRBD2 (6 bases). The CDR3 is made up of 15 amino acids. Germline CDR1 is KGHDR and CDR2 is SFDVKD. V was trimmed by 6 bases and J by 3 bases, leaving 15 bases between them. CDR3: CATSPSSRGTDTQYF. The CDR3 coding sequence is TGTGCCACCAGTCCTTCTAGCCGGGGGACAGATACGCAGTATTTT.

The chain carries TRBV5-1 and TRBJ2-7, with a tentative D call TRBD2 (5 bases). This CDR3 has 13 amino acids. Between the trimmed V and J ends, which lost 4 bases and 6 bases, there was a span of 14 bases. The germline V gene has CDR1 SGHRS and CDR2 YFSETQ. For the CDR3, the DNA is TGCGCCAGCAGCCAATGGACGGGGTCCGAGCAGTACTTC. Translated: CASSQWTGSEQYF.

This clone was seen once. The rearrangement joins TRBV30 to TRBJ2-2, with D perhaps matching TRBD1 (6 bases). V was trimmed by 2 bases and J by 6 bases, leaving 16 bases between them. The CDR3 extends over 15 amino acids. Per germline, CDR1 GTSNPN and CDR2 SVGIG (reference sequence). Here the CDR3 reads CAWSLTSGEPGELFF. The CDR3, as DNA: TGTGCCTGGAGTCTAACCTCAGGGGAACCCGGGGAGCTGTTTTTT.

The CDR3 coding sequence is TGTGCCAGCAGCGAACAGGGTTGGGAAGCTTTCTTT. It yields the protein CASSEQGWEAFF. The rearrangement links TRBV7-2 to TRBJ1-1, with D perhaps matching TRBD1 (6 bases). The germline V gene has CDR1 SGHTA and CDR2 FQGNSA. The CDR3 covers 12 residues. V lost 5 bases and J lost 8, with 12 bases in between. Together with reference TRBV7-2 and TRBJ1-1, the CDR3 gives the full variable domain: GAGVSQSPSNKVTEKGKDVELRCDPISGHTALYWYRQSLGQGLEFLIYFQGNSAPDKSGLPSDRFSAERTGGSVSTLTIQRTQQEDSAVYLCASSEQGWEAFFGQGTRLTVV.

The chain couples TRBV7-9 to TRBJ2-7; D may be TRBD1 (6 bases). From germline, CDR1 is SEHNR and CDR2 FQNEAQ (reference sequence). V gave up 6 bases and J gave up 4 bases, with 19 bases separating them. This CDR3 is 15 amino acids long. CDR3 protein: CASSPRKGVMYEQYF. In nucleotides, the CDR3 is TGTGCCAGCAGTCCCCGTAAGGGGGTAATGTACGAGCAGTACTTC.

The chain recombines TRBV2 with TRBJ2-5; 12 bases line up with TRBD1. This CDR3 has 16 residues. The V and J ends lost 8 bases and 7 bases, in that order; junction bases with no gene match: 14. Germline values: CDR1 SNHLY, CDR2 FYNNEI. Here the CDR3 reads CASARDRGPVGSTQYF. CDR3 bases: TGTGCCAGCGCCAGGGACAGGGGGCCCGTTGGGTCGACCCAGTACTTC.

Only one count was recorded for this clone. V gene TRBV28 combines with J gene TRBJ2-6; 9 bases line up with TRBD2. The V and J ends lost 4 bases and 2 bases, in that order; junction bases with no gene match: 6. CDR3 length equals 17 residues. Germline CDR1 reads MDHEN; CDR2 reads SYDVKM. For the CDR3, the DNA is TGTGCCAGCAGTTCGGCGGGAGGGCTTACTGGGGCCAACGTCCTGACTTTC. Amino acid sequence: CASSSAGGLTGANVLTF.

This chain uses TRBV6-5 with TRBJ1-6, with TRBD1 as a possible D gene (5 bases). The V gene lost 4 bases and the J gene lost 4 bases, with 14 bases spanning the gap. The CDR3 sequence is 16 residues long. Germline loops: CDR1 MNHEY, CDR2 SVGAGI. CDR3 sequence reads: CASSSTLDRYNSPLHF. The CDR3 coding sequence is TGTGCCAGCAGTTCCACATTAGACAGATATAATTCACCCCTCCACTTT.

The chain is built from TRBV19 and TRBJ2-1; 10 nucleotides agree with TRBD2. This CDR3 has 18 amino acids. Losses at the gene ends were 8 bases for V and 3 bases for J; bases not matched to a gene: 16. The germline gives CDR1 LNHDA, CDR2 SQIVND (reference sequence). Written as DNA, the CDR3 is TGTGCCAGTCGCTTGGCGGGGAGCGGGAGGGCCGACTACAATGAGCAGTTCTTC. Translated, it gives CASRLAGSGRADYNEQFF.